This T cell receptor beta chain is from a study of CD8+CD57+ T cells in acquired aplastic anemia. The overall study: Yields of DNA that came from sorted CD4+ and CD8+ cells averaged roughly 3.2 ug. Study results and caveats: Patients versus controls showed no significant CD8+ Simpson's diversity difference.

Profiling of TCR beta VDJ combinations and CDR3 sequences used genomic DNA as template. In TCRdb, the reads were re-called with MiXCR into one record per CDR3 protein. The table includes around 200,000 distinct CDR3 sequences, over 55% detected once. As concerns this clonotype: Its antigen is unknown.

Flow cytometry had shown expanded CD8+CD57+ cells in the patients chosen for sequencing. This CDR3 comprises 15 residues. Germline V gene lookup returns CDR1 SGHTA and CDR2 FQGNSA. The V and J ends lost 5 bases and 5 bases, in that order; junction bases with no gene match: 8. The sequence derives from a human donor with aplastic anemia. Specimen: sorted CD4+, CD8+, or CD8+CD57+ T cells (not recorded which) from PBMCs. This chain joins TRBV7-2 and TRBJ2-7; TRBD2 matches at 11 bases. The CDR3 region is CASSTRLAGIHEQYF. CDR3 DNA: TGTGCCAGCAGCACAAGACTAGCGGGGATACACGAGCAGTACTTC.